The 6 T cell receptor beta chains presented below share a single source sample, sequenced in a study of blood T cell repertoires in COVID-19. Profiling relied on immunoSEQ multiplex PCR, and the TCRdb table lists in-frame clones only, not all of them. Of about 240,000 clones detected, 75% to 85% appear once; the ten largest clones hold under 15%. The sample comprised peripheral blood. The receptors come from a woman aged 60-75 years with active or convalescent COVID-19.

The genes are TRBV7-8 and TRBJ1-1, with 9 bases identical to TRBD1. V lost 3 bases, J lost 9 bases, and 2 bases stayed unmatched. Per germline, CDR1 SGHVS and CDR2 FQNEAQ. CDR3 size: 12 residues. The CDR3 region is CASSFGQGKAFF. CDR3 bases: TGTGCCAGCAGCTTTGGACAGGGGAAAGCTTTCTTT.

The rearrangement joins TRBV24-1 to TRBJ2-3; 10 nucleotides align to TRBD1. V trimming: 2 bases; J trimming: 4 bases; junction bases outside the gene matches: 5. The CDR3 sequence is 16 residues long. Germline V gene data show CDR1 as KGHDR and CDR2 as SFDVKD. CDR3 sequence reads: CATSDSTGTGADTQYF. The CDR3, as DNA: TGTGCCACCAGTGATTCGACCGGGACAGGGGCAGATACGCAGTATTTT.

As regards this clone: The sample holds other DNA sequences that translate to the same CDR3. The chain carries TRBV9 and TRBJ1-2; D uncertain. Trimming took off 0 bases at V and 2 bases at J, with 8 bases between the two ends. This CDR3 is 14 amino acids long. From germline, CDR1 is SGDLS and CDR2 YYNGEE. CDR3 amino acids: CASSVGGTNYGYTF. The CDR3 DNA follows: TGTGCCAGCAGCGTAGGTGGCACGAACTATGGCTACACCTTC.

This sequence joins TRBV6-2 or TRBV6-3 and TRBJ2-5; tentative D call: TRBD2 (6 bases). This CDR3 spans 15 amino acids. V lost 6 bases, J lost 2 bases, and 16 bases lay in between. The germline gives CDR1 MNHEY, CDR2 SVGEGT. The DNA of the CDR3 is TGTGCCAGCAGCGGACGCGGGACGCCACAAGAGACCCAGTACTTC. This codes for CASSGRGTPQETQYF.

This clone showed up just a few times. The chain uses TRBV20-1 and TRBJ2-5; D perhaps matches TRBD2 (6 bases). Germline values: CDR1 DFQATT, CDR2 SNEGSKA (reference sequence). The CDR3 sequence is 12 residues long. Trimming shortened V by 3 bases and J by 7 bases, and 12 bases separated the two germline ends. CDR3 nucleotides: TGCAGTGCTAGTCGGGAGAAGGGGACCCAGTACTTC. Its translation: CSASREKGTQYF.

The rearrangement links TRBV7-8 to TRBJ1-4, with D uncertain. CDR3 size: 12 residues. Germline loops: CDR1 SGHVS, CDR2 FQNEAQ. Deletions cut 1 base from V and 7 bases from J, with 4 bases between. This chain's CDR3 is CASSLVSEKLFF. In DNA, the CDR3 is TGTGCCAGCAGCTTAGTCTCTGAAAAACTGTTTTTT.